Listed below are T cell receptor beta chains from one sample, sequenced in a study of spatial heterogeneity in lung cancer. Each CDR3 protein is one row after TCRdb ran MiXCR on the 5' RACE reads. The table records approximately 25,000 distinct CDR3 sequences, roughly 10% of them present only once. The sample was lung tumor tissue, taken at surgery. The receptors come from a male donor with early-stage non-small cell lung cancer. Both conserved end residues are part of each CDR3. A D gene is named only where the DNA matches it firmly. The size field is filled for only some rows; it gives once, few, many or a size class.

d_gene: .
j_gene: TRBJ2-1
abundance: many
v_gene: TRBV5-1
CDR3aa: CASSLNWVSGGRSSYNEQFF
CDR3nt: TGCGCCAGCAGCTTGAATTGGGTTTCGGGCGGGCGCAGCTCCTACAATGAGCAGTTCTTC

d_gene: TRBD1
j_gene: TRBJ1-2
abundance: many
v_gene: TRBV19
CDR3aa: CASTTATGGWDGYTF
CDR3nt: TGTGCCAGTACGACCGCAACAGGGGGCTGGGATGGCTACACCTTC

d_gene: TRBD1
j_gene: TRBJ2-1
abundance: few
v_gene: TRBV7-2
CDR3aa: CASRRQGIVNEQFF
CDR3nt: TGTGCCAGCAGGCGACAGGGTATAGTCAATGAGCAGTTCTTC

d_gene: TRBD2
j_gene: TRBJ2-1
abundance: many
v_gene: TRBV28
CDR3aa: CATTSRGRGLAGVNNEQFF
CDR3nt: TGTGCCACCACCTCAAGGGGTAGGGGACTAGCGGGAGTAAACAATGAGCAGTTCTTC

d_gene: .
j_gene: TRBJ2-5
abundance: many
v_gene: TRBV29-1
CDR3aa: CSHPPNQYF
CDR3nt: TGCAGCCATCCTCCGAACCAGTACTTC

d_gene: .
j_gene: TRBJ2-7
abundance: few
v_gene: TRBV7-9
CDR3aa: CASSLQRTYEQYF
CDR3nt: TGTGCCAGCAGCTTACAACGGACCTACGAGCAGTACTTC

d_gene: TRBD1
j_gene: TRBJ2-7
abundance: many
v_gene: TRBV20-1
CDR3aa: CSARAPGTGGAGQYF
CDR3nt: TGCAGTGCCCGAGCGCCCGGGACAGGGGGCGCGGGGCAGTACTTC

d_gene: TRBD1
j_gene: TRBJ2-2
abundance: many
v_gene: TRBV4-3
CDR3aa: CASSQEGLGGAGTGELFF
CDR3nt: TGCGCCAGCAGCCAAGAGGGGCTAGGGGGCGCGGGCACCGGGGAGCTGTTTTTT

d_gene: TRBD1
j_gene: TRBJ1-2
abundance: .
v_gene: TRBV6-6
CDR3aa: CASSPLGQGNFLGDF
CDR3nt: TGTGCCAGCAGCCCTCTTGGACAGGGTAATTTCCTTGGAGACTTC

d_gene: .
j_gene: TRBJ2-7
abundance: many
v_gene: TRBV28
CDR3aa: CASSLASSHNYEQYF
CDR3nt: TGTGCCAGCAGTTTAGCGAGCAGCCACAACTACGAGCAGTACTTC

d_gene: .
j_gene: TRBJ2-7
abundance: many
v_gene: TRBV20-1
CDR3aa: CSATKPSDTGSSSYEQYF
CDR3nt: TGCAGTGCTACCAAACCATCAGATACAGGGAGTAGCTCCTACGAGCAGTACTTC

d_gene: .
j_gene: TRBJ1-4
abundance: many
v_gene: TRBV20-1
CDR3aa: CSVEAPGEKLFF
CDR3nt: TGCAGTGTAGAGGCCCCAGGTGAAAAACTGTTTTTT

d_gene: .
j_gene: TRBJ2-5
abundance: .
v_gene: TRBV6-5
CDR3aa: CASSYSPTGQETQYF
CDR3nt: TGTGCCAGCAGTTACTCCCCGACAGGCCAAGAGACCCAGTACTTC

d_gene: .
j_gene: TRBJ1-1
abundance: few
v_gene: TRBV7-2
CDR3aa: CASSLGPGDPEAFF
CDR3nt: TGTGCCAGCAGCTTAGGGCCAGGGGACCCTGAAGCTTTCTTT

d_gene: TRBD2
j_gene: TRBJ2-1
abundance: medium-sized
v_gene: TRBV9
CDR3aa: CASSPRLAGGYNEQFF
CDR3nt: TGTGCCAGCAGCCCCCGGCTAGCGGGGGGTTACAATGAGCAGTTCTTC

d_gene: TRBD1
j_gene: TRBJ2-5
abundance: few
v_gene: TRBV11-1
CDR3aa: CASSTGQGASLAGTQYF
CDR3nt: TGTGCCAGCAGCACCGGACAGGGGGCTAGTCTGGCGGGGACCCAGTACTTC

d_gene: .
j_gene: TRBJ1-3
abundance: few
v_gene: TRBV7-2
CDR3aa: CASTRGVAGSSGNTIYF
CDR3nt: TGTGCCAGCACCCGAGGGGTCGCGGGGAGCTCTGGAAACACCATATATTTT

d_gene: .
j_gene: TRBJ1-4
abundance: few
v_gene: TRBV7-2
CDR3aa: CASSLARSTLNEKLFF
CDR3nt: TGTGCCAGCAGCTTAGCGAGGAGTACCCTTAATGAAAAACTGTTTTTT

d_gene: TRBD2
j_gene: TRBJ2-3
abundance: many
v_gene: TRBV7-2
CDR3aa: CASSAGTSGGYTQYF
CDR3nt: TGTGCCAGCAGCGCCGGGACTAGCGGGGGGTATACGCAGTATTTT

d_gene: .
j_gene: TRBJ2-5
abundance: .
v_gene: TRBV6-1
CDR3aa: CASSARVGSQETQYF
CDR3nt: TGTGCCAGCAGTGCTCGAGTCGGATCACAAGAGACCCAGTACTTC

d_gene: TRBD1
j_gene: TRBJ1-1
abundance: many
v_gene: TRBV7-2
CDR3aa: CASSPGGQGARAAFF
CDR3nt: TGTGCCAGCAGCCCCGGGGGACAGGGGGCTCGAGCAGCTTTCTTT

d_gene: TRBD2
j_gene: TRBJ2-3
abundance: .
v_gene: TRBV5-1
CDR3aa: CASSSTSGSPADTQYF
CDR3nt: TGCGCCAGCAGCTCTACTAGCGGGAGTCCGGCAGATACGCAGTATTTT

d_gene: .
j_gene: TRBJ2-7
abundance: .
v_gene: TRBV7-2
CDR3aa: CASSPTVGSNYEQYF
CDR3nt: TGTGCCAGCAGCCCGACGGTCGGGAGCAACTACGAGCAGTACTTC

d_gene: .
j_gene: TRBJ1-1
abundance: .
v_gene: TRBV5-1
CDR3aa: CASSPAGARNTEAFF
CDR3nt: TGCGCCAGCAGTCCGGCGGGGGCGAGAAACACTGAAGCTTTCTTT

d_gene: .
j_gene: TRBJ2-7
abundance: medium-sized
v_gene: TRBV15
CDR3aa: CATSRDRRGQYF
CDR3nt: TGTGCCACCAGCAGAGATCGGCGAGGACAGTACTTC

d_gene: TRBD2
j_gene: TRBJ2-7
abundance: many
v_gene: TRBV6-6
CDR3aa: CASNLAGGPDEQYF
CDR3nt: TGTGCCAGCAACTTAGCGGGAGGGCCCGACGAGCAGTACTTC

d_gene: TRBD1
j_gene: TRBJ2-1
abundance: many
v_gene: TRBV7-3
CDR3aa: CASSLSGQGTNEQFF
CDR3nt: TGTGCCAGCAGCTTGTCAGGACAGGGGACCAATGAGCAGTTCTTC

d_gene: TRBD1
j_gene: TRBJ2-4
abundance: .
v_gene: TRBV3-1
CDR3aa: CASSLQGAGNILYF
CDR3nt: TGTGCCAGCAGCCTCCAGGGGGCCGGAAACATTCTGTACTTC

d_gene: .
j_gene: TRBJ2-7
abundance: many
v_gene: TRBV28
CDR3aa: CASRSTSGTDTYEQYF
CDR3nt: TGTGCCAGCAGATCCACCTCCGGGACCGACACCTACGAGCAGTACTTC

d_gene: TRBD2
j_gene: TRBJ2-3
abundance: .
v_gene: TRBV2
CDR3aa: CASRPGLAGGTDTQYF
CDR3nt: TGTGCCAGCAGACCCGGCCTAGCGGGCGGCACAGATACGCAGTATTTT

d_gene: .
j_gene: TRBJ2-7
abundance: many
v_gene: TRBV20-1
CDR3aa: CSARRGSYYEQYF
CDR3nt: TGCAGTGCTAGGAGGGGGAGTTACTACGAGCAGTACTTC

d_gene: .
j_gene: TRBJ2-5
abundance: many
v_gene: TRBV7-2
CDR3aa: CASSLQSGPQETQYF
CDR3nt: TGTGCCAGCAGCTTACAGTCCGGCCCGCAAGAGACCCAGTACTTC

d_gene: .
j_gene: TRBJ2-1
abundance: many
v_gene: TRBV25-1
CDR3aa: CASSEGTDSNEQFF
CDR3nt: TGTGCCAGCAGTGAAGGGACGGATTCCAATGAGCAGTTCTTC

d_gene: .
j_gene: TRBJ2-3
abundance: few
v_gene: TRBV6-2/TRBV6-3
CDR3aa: CASSDITDTQYF
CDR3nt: TGTGCCAGCAGTGACATTACAGATACGCAGTATTTT

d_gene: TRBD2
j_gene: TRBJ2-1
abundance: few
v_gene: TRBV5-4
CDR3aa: CAIMTSGGAHEQFF
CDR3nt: TGTGCCATAATGACTAGCGGGGGGGCCCATGAGCAGTTCTTC

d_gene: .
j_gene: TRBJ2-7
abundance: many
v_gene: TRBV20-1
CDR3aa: CSASAGGVRDSYF
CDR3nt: TGCAGTGCTAGCGCGGGGGGTGTTCGGGACAGCTACTTC

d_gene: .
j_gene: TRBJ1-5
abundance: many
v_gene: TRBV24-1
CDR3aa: CATSDHGQGAGQPQHF
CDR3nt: TGTGCCACCAGTGATCATGGGCAGGGCGCCGGGCAGCCCCAGCATTTT

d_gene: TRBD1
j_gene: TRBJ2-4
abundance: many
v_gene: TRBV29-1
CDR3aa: CSGQGAKNIQYF
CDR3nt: TGCAGCGGACAGGGGGCCAAAAACATTCAGTACTTC

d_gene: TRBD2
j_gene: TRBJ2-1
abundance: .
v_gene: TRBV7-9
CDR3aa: CASSLVPRQRGRDEQFF
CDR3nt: TGTGCCAGCAGCTTAGTTCCCCGTCAGCGGGGTAGGGATGAGCAGTTCTTC

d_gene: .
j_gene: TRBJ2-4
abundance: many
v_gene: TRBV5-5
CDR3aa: CASSLTPGTAKNIQYF
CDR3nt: TGTGCCAGCAGCTTGACCCCCGGAACGGCCAAAAACATTCAGTACTTC

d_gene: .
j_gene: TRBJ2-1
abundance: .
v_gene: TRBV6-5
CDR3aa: CASSTDEQFF
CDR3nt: TGTGCCAGCAGCACGGATGAGCAGTTCTTC

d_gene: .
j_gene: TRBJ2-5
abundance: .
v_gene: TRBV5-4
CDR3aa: CASSLGVDQTGQETQYF
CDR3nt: TGTGCCAGCAGCTTGGGGGTCGACCAGACAGGCCAAGAGACCCAGTACTTC

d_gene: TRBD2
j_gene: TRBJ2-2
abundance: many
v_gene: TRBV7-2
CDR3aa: CASSWGLRNTGELFF
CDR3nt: TGTGCCAGCAGCTGGGGACTAAGGAACACCGGGGAGCTGTTTTTT

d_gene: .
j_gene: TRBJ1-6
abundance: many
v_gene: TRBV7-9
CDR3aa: CASSLERVSPLHF
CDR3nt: TGTGCCAGCAGCTTAGAGAGAGTTTCGCCCCTCCACTTT

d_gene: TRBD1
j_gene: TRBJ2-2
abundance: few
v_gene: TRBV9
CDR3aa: CASSGDSYTGELFF
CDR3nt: TGTGCCAGCAGCGGGGACAGTTACACCGGGGAGCTGTTTTTT

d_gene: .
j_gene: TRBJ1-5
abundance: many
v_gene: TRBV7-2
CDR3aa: CASSQDLRQPQHF
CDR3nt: TGTGCCAGCAGCCAAGATTTGCGACAGCCCCAGCATTTT